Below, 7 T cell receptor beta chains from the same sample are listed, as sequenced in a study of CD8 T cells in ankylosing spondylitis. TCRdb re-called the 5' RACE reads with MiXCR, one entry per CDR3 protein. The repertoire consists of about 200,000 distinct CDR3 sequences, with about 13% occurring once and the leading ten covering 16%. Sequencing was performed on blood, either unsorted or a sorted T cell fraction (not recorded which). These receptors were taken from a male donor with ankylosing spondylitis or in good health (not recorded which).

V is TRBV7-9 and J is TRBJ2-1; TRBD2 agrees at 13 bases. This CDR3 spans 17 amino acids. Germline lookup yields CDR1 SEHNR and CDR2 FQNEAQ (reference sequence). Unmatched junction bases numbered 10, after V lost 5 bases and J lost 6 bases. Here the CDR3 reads CASSPMWGLAGLNEQFF. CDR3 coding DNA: TGTGCCAGCAGCCCGATGTGGGGACTAGCGGGACTCAATGAGCAGTTCTTC. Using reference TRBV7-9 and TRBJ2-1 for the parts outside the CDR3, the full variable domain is DTGVSQNPRHKITKRGQNVTFRCDPISEHNRLYWYRQTLGQGPEFLTYFQNEAQLEKSRLLSDRFSAERPKGSFSTLEIQRTEQGDSAMYLCASSPMWGLAGLNEQFFGPGTRLTVL.

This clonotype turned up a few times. CDR3 sequence: CSVTNPDRPPFQETQYF. The CDR3 bases are TGCAGCGTCACTAATCCCGACAGACCGCCTTTCCAAGAGACCCAGTACTTC. The chain is built from TRBV29-1 and TRBJ2-5; TRBD1 is a possible D gene (5 bases). Germline CDR1 reads SQVTM; CDR2 reads ANQGSEA. Trimming removed 6 bases at V and 1 base at J, with 24 bases between. The CDR3 is made up of 17 amino acids. The entire variable domain, with the rest obtained from reference TRBV29-1 and TRBJ2-5, is as follows: SAVISQKPSRDICQRGTSLTIQCQVDSQVTMMFWYRQQPGQSLTLIATANQGSEATYESGFVIDKFPISRPNLTFSTLTVSNMSPEDSSIYLCSVTNPDRPPFQETQYFGPGTRLLVL.

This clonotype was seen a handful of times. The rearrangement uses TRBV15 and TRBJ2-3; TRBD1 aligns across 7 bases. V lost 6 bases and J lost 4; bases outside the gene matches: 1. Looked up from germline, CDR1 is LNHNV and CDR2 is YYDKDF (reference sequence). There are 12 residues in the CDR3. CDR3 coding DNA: TGTGCCACCAGGACAGGGTCAGATACGCAGTATTTT. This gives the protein CATRTGSDTQYF.

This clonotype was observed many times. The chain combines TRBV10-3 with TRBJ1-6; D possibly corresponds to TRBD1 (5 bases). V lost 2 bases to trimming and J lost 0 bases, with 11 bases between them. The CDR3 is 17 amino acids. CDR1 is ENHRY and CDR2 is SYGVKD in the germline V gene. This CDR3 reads CAISEGHPSSYNSPLHF. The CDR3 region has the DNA TGTGCCATCAGTGAGGGACACCCGAGCTCCTATAATTCACCCCTCCACTTT.

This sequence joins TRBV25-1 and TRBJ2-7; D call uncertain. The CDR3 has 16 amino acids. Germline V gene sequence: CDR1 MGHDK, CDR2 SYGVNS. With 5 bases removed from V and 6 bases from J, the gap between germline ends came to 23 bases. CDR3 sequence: CASSPTNGGPTCEQYF. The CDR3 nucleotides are TGTGCCAGCAGTCCAACAAACGGCGGACCTACCTGCGAGCAGTACTTC.

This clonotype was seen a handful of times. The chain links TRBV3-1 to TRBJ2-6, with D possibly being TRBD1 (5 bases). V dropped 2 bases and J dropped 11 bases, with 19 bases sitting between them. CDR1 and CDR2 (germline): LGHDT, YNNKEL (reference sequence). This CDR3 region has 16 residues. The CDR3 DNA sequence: TGTGCCAGCAGCCAATCGGTCCCTCTGACAGAAGACGTCCTGACTTTC. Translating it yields CASSQSVPLTEDVLTF. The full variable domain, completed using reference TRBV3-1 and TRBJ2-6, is DTAVSQTPKYLVTQMGNDKSIKCEQNLGHDTMYWYKQDSKKFLKIMFSYNNKELIINETVPNRFSPKSPDKAHLNLHINSLELGDSAVYFCASSQSVPLTEDVLTFGAGSRLTVL.

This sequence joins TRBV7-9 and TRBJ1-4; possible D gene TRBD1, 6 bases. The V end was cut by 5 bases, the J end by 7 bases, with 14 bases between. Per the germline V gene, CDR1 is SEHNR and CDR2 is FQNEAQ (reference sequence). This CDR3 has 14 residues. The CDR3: CASSLTQGIEKLFF. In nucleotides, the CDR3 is TGTGCCAGCAGCCTTACACAGGGTATTGAAAAACTGTTTTTT.